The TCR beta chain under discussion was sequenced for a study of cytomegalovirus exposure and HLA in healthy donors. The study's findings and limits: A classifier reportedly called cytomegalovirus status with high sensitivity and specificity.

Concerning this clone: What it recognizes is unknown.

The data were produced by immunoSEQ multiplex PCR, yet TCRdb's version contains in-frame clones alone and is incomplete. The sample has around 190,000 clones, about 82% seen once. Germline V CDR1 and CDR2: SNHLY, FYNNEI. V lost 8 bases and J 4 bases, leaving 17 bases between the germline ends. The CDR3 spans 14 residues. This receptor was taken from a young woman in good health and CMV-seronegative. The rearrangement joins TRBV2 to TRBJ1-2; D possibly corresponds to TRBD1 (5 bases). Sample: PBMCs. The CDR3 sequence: CASVLGTQGYGYTF. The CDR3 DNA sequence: TGTGCCAGCGTATTAGGCACGCAGGGCTATGGCTACACCTTC.